The next 15 T cell receptor beta chains were all read from a single sample in a study of glioma-infiltrating T cells. TCR alpha and beta CDR3 regions were amplified from RNA using iRepertoire nested multiplex PCR. TCRdb analysed the multiplex PCR reads with MiXCR anew, one entry per CDR3 protein. In the table there are some 100,000 distinct CDR3 sequences, 25% of which are singletons. The material sequenced was glioma tissue, nonneoplastic brain tissue, or PBMCs (not recorded which). The origin of the receptors is a human donor with low-grade glioma or glioblastoma, undergoing nonglioma brain surgery, or in good health (not recorded which).

This clonotype was recorded many times. The chain employs TRBV12-3 or TRBV12-4 and TRBJ1-1; TRBD1 agrees at 7 bases. The V gene end was trimmed by 7 bases and the J gene end by 4 bases; junction bases not matched to a gene: 6. The CDR3 sequence is 13 residues long. DNA of the CDR3: TGTGCCAGCACCCAGACAGGGCGCACTGAAGCTTTCTTT. Its translation: CASTQTGRTEAFF.

Regarding this clonotype: A read error may be the cause here, since a much bigger clone is one base away. Lacking the conserved final phenylalanine or tryptophan, this CDR3 likely reflects a read error. The genes are TRBV28 and TRBJ2-4; 9 bases are a match to TRBD1. Germline V gene sequence: CDR1 MDHEN, CDR2 SYDVKM. The CDR3 length is 12 residues. J gave up 6 bases and V 10 bases, and 4 bases lay outside the gene matches. This chain's CDR3 is CATRTGANIQYS. The CDR3 nucleotides are TGTGCCACCCGGACAGGGGCAAACATTCAGTACTCC.

There are many counts of this clonotype. The genes are TRBV5-4 and TRBJ2-7; 12 bases map to TRBD1. V was pared by 3 bases and J by 3 bases, with 4 bases of the junction left unmatched. Germline V gives CDR1 SGHNT, CDR2 YYREEE (reference sequence). The CDR3 has 15 amino acids. The DNA for the CDR3 is TGTGCCAGCAGCTCCGGGACAGGGGGCTTCTACGAGCAGTACTTC. It encodes CASSSGTGGFYEQYF.

This clonotype occurred many times. The chain is built from TRBV6-1 and TRBJ2-7; 7 positions agree with TRBD1. Per germline, CDR1 MNHNS and CDR2 SASEGT. Germline trimming cut 5 bases from V and 4 bases from J; bases unmatched to any gene: 2. The CDR3 covers 12 residues. The CDR3 loop is CASSWTGYEQYF. The CDR3 coding sequence is TGTGCCAGCAGTTGGACAGGTTACGAGCAGTACTTC.

DNA for the CDR3: TGTGCCATCAGGGAAGGCGAGGCCCAGTACTTC. Translating it yields CAIREGEAQYF. The chain links TRBV2 to TRBJ2-5; D is perhaps TRBD1 (5 bases). Germline CDR1 and CDR2: SNHLY and FYNNEI. CDR3 length: 11 residues. The ends were cut back, 10 bases at V and 9 bases at J, with 15 bases in the middle.

The chain employs TRBV20-1 and TRBJ2-1, with 8 bases matching TRBD2. The CDR3 totals 14 residues. The V segment lost 1 base and the J segment 11 bases; nucleotides outside the gene matches: 10. The germline gives CDR1 DFQATT, CDR2 SNEGSKA (reference sequence). The CDR3 loop reads CSARGTSRAYKQFF. The CDR3 nucleotides read TGCAGTGCTAGAGGGACTAGCCGCGCCTATAAGCAGTTCTTC.

In regard to this clonotype: An end of the junction does not agree with germline; a read error may underlie this. The chain is built from TRBV7-2 and TRBJ1-5; D gene unclear. CDR3 size: 17 residues. CDR1 and CDR2 (germline): SGHTA, FQGNSA. The CDR3 is CASNLVGTPNSDQPQHF. CDR3 in DNA: TGTGCCAGCAACCTCGTCGGTACGCCGAATAGCGATCAGCCGCAGCATTTT.

In this sample, this clonotype turned up a few times. This chain uses TRBV29-1 with TRBJ2-7; 7 nucleotides line up with TRBD1. The junction had 5 bases not matched to a gene; V was cut back by 6 bases and J by 0 bases. Germline assignment: CDR1 SQVTM and CDR2 ANQGSEA. The CDR3 covers 13 residues. Written as DNA, the CDR3 is TGCAGCGTAGGGGGCGGTAACTCCTACGAGCAGTACTTC. Protein sequence: CSVGGGNSYEQYF.

There are many counts of this clonotype. The chain combines TRBV3-1 with TRBJ1-3, with a tentative D call TRBD1 (5 bases). Trimming shortened V by 1 base and J by 2 bases, and 18 bases separated the two germline ends. CDR1 LGHDT and CDR2 YNNKEL come from the germline V gene (reference sequence). This CDR3 has 18 residues. The CDR3 sequence: CASSQVAGIGDPGNTIYF. The CDR3 DNA sequence: TGTGCCAGCAGCCAAGTGGCTGGCATAGGGGATCCTGGAAACACCATATATTTT.

This clonotype was seen many times. The chain uses TRBV12-3 or TRBV12-4 and TRBJ2-7; D could derive from TRBD1 or TRBD2 (5 bases each). This CDR3 contains 14 residues. V lost 7 bases, J lost 0 bases, and 13 bases lay in between. As DNA, the CDR3 is TGTGCCAGCACCGACGAGGGGTACTCCTACGAGCAGTACTTC. As protein: CASTDEGYSYEQYF.

The chain recombines TRBV12-3 or TRBV12-4 with TRBJ1-1; D is undetermined. Trimming stripped 5 bases from V and 1 base from J, with 11 bases between. The CDR3 has 14 residues. The CDR3 region has the DNA TGTGCCAGCAGTCCCTCGGGGTCGAACACTGAAGCTTTCTTT. This encodes CASSPSGSNTEAFF.

The chain employs TRBV19 and TRBJ2-5; weak D call: TRBD2 (7 bases). The CDR3 is 17 residues long. Trimming removed 1 base from V and 4 bases from J, with 19 bases in between. CDR1 LNHDA and CDR2 SQIVND come from the germline V gene (reference sequence). In DNA, the CDR3 is TGTGCCAGTAGTATAGTACCCATGGGGGGGCAGGGAGAGACCCAGTACTTC. Its protein product is CASSIVPMGGQGETQYF.

Comments on this clonotype: Likely a read error: the CDR3 ends without its conserved phenylalanine or tryptophan. The rearrangement joins TRBV12-5 to TRBJ2-3; 8 bases are shared with TRBD2. The trim removed 7 bases at V and 3 bases at J, leaving 6 bases unmatched. Germline values: CDR1 LGHNT, CDR2 FRNRAP. The length of the CDR3 is 14 residues. DNA for the CDR3: TGTGCTAGTGCCTCAGCGGGAGAAACAGATACGCAGTATTCT. This encodes CASASAGETDTQYS.

This clonotype was observed at least ten times. V usage is TRBV20-1 and J usage is TRBJ2-5, with TRBD2 identical over 12 bases. Germline CDR1 is DFQATT and CDR2 is SNEGSKA (reference sequence). The CDR3 is made up of 14 amino acids. Trimming at V came to 5 bases and at J to 4 bases, leaving 5 bases not matched to a gene. DNA of the CDR3: TGCAGTGCTGGAACTAGCGGGGGGCGAGAGACCCAGTACTTC. The encoded protein is CSAGTSGGRETQYF.

Details on this clonotype: One junction end disagrees with the germline gene, perhaps due to a read error. This chain uses TRBV6-1 with TRBJ1-2, with TRBD1 identical over 7 bases. The germline V gene encodes CDR1 MNHNS and CDR2 SASEGT. The CDR3 consists of 14 residues. Written as DNA, the CDR3 is TGTGCCAGCAGACTCCTACAGGGGCGGGATGGCTACCCCTTC. It codes for CASRLLQGRDGYPF.